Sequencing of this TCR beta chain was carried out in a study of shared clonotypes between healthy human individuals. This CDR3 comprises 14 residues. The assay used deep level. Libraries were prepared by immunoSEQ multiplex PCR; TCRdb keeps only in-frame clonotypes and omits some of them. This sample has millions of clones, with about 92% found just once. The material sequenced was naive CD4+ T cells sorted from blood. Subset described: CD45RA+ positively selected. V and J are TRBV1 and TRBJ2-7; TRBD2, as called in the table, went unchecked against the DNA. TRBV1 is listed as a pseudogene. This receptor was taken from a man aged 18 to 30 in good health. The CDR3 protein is CTSSPVLAGGGQYF. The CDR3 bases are TGCACCAGCAGCCCAGTGCTAGCGGGCGGGGGGCAGTACTTC.